The 32 T cell receptor beta chains in this list originate from one sample, sequenced in a study of CD8 T cells in ankylosing spondylitis. Each CDR3 protein gets one entry after TCRdb re-called the 5' RACE reads with MiXCR. The data show around 160,000 distinct CDR3 sequences, with 11% seen just once and around 29% held by the top ten. Material for sequencing was blood, either unsorted or a sorted T cell fraction (not recorded which). The receptors stem from a male donor with ankylosing spondylitis or in good health (not recorded which).

In this sample, this clonotype turned up many times. The chain joins TRBV2 to TRBJ2-7; TRBD1 matches 7 bases. The V and J ends lost 4 bases and 9 bases, in that order; junction bases with no gene match: 12. The CDR3 loop spans 14 amino acids. From germline, CDR1 is SNHLY and CDR2 FYNNEI. The CDR3 sequence: CASSAPDRSIRQYF. The CDR3 nucleotides are TGTGCCAGCAGTGCCCCGGACAGGTCAATCAGGCAGTACTTC.

This chain uses TRBV20-1 with TRBJ2-1; 12 positions match TRBD2. The V gene end was trimmed by 5 bases and the J gene end by 8 bases; junction bases not matched to a gene: 10. CDR3 length equals 15 residues. Germline lookup yields CDR1 DFQATT and CDR2 SNEGSKA (reference sequence). The CDR3 DNA reads as TGCAGTGCTGTTTCGACTAGCGGGAGTCGCGATGAGCAGTTCTTC. This encodes CSAVSTSGSRDEQFF.

This clonotype has ten or more counts. The chain joins TRBV10-3 to TRBJ2-5; D ambiguous. Germline loops: CDR1 ENHRY, CDR2 SYGVKD. This CDR3 is 14 amino acids long. With 0 bases removed from V and 2 bases from J, the gap between germline ends came to 7 bases. The CDR3 nucleotides read TGTGCCATCAGTGAGTCGTGGCAGCAAGAGACCCAGTACTTC. Amino acids: CAISESWQQETQYF.

The table lists this clonotype with a few counts. The chain couples TRBV27 to TRBJ2-1; unclear D gene. V gave up 2 bases and J gave up 6 bases, with 14 bases separating them. The germline CDR1 and CDR2 sequences are MNHEY and SMNVEV (reference sequence). CDR3 length: 15 amino acids. Written as DNA, the CDR3 is TGTGCCAGCAGTTTAAGTGTAACATCTATCAATGAGCAGTTCTTC. Its protein product is CASSLSVTSINEQFF.

This clonotype was observed a handful of times. The rearrangement uses TRBV10-2 and TRBJ1-1; weak D call: TRBD1 (6 bases). Trimming stripped 6 bases from V and 1 base from J, with 12 bases between. The CDR3 spans 14 residues. Germline assignment: CDR1 WSHSY and CDR2 SAAADI. Here the CDR3 DNA reads TGCGCCAGCAGAGTACAGGGTCGGAACACTGAAGCTTTCTTT. It encodes CASRVQGRNTEAFF.

Ten or more counts support this clonotype. The CDR3 sequence is CAISPGVNTGELFF. The CDR3, as DNA: TGTGCCATCAGTCCAGGGGTTAACACCGGGGAGCTGTTTTTT. The J gene is TRBJ2-2, the V gene TRBV10-3, with TRBD1 as a possible D gene (6 bases). Deletions cut 5 bases from V and 2 bases from J, with 9 bases between. Germline V gene sequence: CDR1 ENHRY, CDR2 SYGVKD. The length of the CDR3 is 14 residues.

This clonotype was observed a handful of times. V usage is TRBV6-1 and J usage is TRBJ1-5, with TRBD1 matching over 7 bases. The CDR3 is made up of 14 amino acids. Trimming took 3 bases from V and 7 from J; bases not matched to a gene: 6. Germline V gives CDR1 MNHNS, CDR2 SASEGT. The chain's CDR3 is CASSESGGRQPQHF. The CDR3 DNA reads as TGTGCCAGCAGTGAGTCAGGGGGGCGCCAGCCCCAGCATTTT.

This clonotype came up a few times. V is TRBV20-1 and J is TRBJ1-1, with 7 bases fitting TRBD1. This CDR3 comprises 14 residues. Germline CDR1 DFQATT, CDR2 SNEGSKA (reference sequence). Germline trimming cut 1 base from V and 3 bases from J; bases unmatched to any gene: 5. CDR3 in DNA: TGCAGTGCTAGAGTTACAGGGGTGGACACTGAAGCTTTCTTT. Protein product: CSARVTGVDTEAFF.

This clonotype showed up many times. The rearrangement links TRBV12-5 to TRBJ2-7; D assignment may be TRBD1 or TRBD2 (5 bases each). The V end lost 1 base, the J end lost 4 bases, and 8 bases lay between the germline ends. The germline CDR1 and CDR2 sequences are LGHNT and FRNRAP. The CDR3 length is 13 residues. The CDR3 DNA reads as TGTGCTAGTGGTTTGGGGGGACCTTACGAGCAGTACTTC. Its protein product is CASGLGGPYEQYF. Full variable domain (remainder filled in from reference TRBV12-5 and TRBJ2-7): DARVTQTPRHKVTEMGQEVTMRCQPILGHNTVFWYRQTMMQGLELLAYFRNRAPLDDSGMPKDRFSAEMPDATLATLKIQPSEPRDSAVYFCASGLGGPYEQYFGPGTRLTVT.

This clonotype has just a few counts. The chain is built from TRBV20-1 and TRBJ2-1, with D perhaps TRBD2 (5 bases). The CDR3 length is 13 residues. V was clipped by 8 bases and J by 6 bases, with 17 bases between them. Germline V gene sequence: CDR1 DFQATT, CDR2 SNEGSKA (reference sequence). As DNA, the CDR3 is TGCAGTACGTTAGTAGGACTCGTCAATGAGCAGTTCTTC. It translates to CSTLVGLVNEQFF.

This clonotype was seen repeatedly, ten times or more. The chain combines TRBV20-1 with TRBJ1-2; 7 positions match TRBD1. The germline gives CDR1 DFQATT, CDR2 SNEGSKA (reference sequence). The length of the CDR3 is 14 residues. J was trimmed by 4 bases and V by 4 bases; bases with no gene match: 9. CDR3 sequence: CSAKVSRGSYGYTF. The CDR3 coding sequence is TGCAGTGCTAAAGTGTCCAGGGGGAGCTATGGCTACACCTTC.

This clonotype was seen a handful of times. The V gene is TRBV29-1, the J gene TRBJ2-1; D uncertain. Per germline, CDR1 SQVTM and CDR2 ANQGSEA. The CDR3 runs 14 residues. CDR3 loop: CSIRYTAYYNEQFF. DNA for the CDR3: TGCAGTATTCGGTACACAGCCTACTACAATGAGCAGTTCTTC.

The genes are TRBV29-1 and TRBJ2-3; tentatively, D is TRBD1 or TRBD2 (5 bases each). The CDR3 loop spans 14 amino acids. The germline V gene encodes CDR1 SQVTM and CDR2 ANQGSEA. Trimming removed 1 base from V and 4 bases from J, with 12 bases in between. The CDR3 bases are TGCAGCGTTGAAGGCTCAGGGAGTGCAGATACGCAGTATTTT. Its protein is CSVEGSGSADTQYF.

This clonotype has a handful of counts. The chain recombines TRBV7-2 with TRBJ2-3, with TRBD2 matching over 10 bases. The CDR3 is 17 residues long. The ends lost 2 bases at V and 0 bases at J; junction bases unmatched: 5. CDR1 and CDR2 from the germline V gene are SGHTA and FQGNSA. CDR3 nucleotides: TGTGCCAGCAGCTTATTGGCTAGCGGGGGAAGCACAGATACGCAGTATTTT. This translates into CASSLLASGGSTDTQYF. The full variable domain, rest sourced from reference TRBV7-2 and TRBJ2-3, is GAGVSQSPSNKVTEKGKDVELRCDPISGHTALYWYRQSLGQGLEFLIYFQGNSAPDKSGLPSDRFSAERTGGSVSTLTIQRTQQEDSAVYLCASSLLASGGSTDTQYFGPGTRLTVL.

This clonotype came up many times. J is TRBJ1-1 and V is TRBV27, with D perhaps TRBD1 (5 bases). With 4 bases removed from V and 0 bases from J, the gap between germline ends came to 15 bases. The CDR3 totals 16 residues. Germline CDR1 MNHEY, CDR2 SMNVEV (reference sequence). In DNA form, the CDR3 reads TGTGCCAGCAGTTCTCTCTACAGGCTAATGAACACTGAAGCTTTCTTT. Its protein is CASSSLYRLMNTEAFF.

The V call is TRBV7-9, the J call TRBJ1-5; TRBD1 aligns across 10 bases. Germline-derived CDR1 and CDR2 are SEHNR and FQNEAQ (reference sequence). The V and J ends lost 5 bases and 5 bases, in that order; junction bases with no gene match: 9. The CDR3 has 16 residues. CDR3 nucleotides: TGTGCCAGCAGCGCCACCGGGACAGGGGTATATCAGCCCCAGCATTTT. It yields the protein CASSATGTGVYQPQHF.

This clonotype occurred a few times. The chain carries TRBV5-1 and TRBJ1-3, with TRBD1 matching 8 bases. Trimming removed 0 bases from V and 2 bases from J; junction bases left unmatched: 7. This CDR3 has 17 amino acids. Germline V CDR1 and CDR2: SGHRS, YFSETQ. The CDR3 reads CASSLGGTGPPGNTIYF. The CDR3 DNA sequence: TGCGCCAGCAGCTTGGGGGGGACAGGCCCTCCTGGAAACACCATATATTTT.

In this sample, this clonotype turned up many times. The gene calls are TRBV6-1 and TRBJ1-5, with TRBD1 matching over 7 bases. The CDR3 covers 16 residues. Germline V lookup: CDR1 MNHNS, CDR2 SASEGT. Trimming took 6 bases from V and 5 from J; bases not matched to a gene: 13. The CDR3 loop reads CASRRFFTGVDQPQHF. For the CDR3, the DNA is TGTGCCAGCAGACGGTTTTTTACAGGGGTCGATCAGCCCCAGCATTTT.

This clonotype was picked up many times. The gene calls are TRBV14 and TRBJ2-2; D gene unclear. The germline V gene has CDR1 SGHDN and CDR2 FVKESK. Trimming removed 3 bases at V and 5 bases at J, with 10 bases between. The CDR3 contains 14 residues. In nucleotides, the CDR3 is TGTGCCAGCAGCCAGAACGTTGGGACCGGGGAGCTGTTTTTT. This gives the protein CASSQNVGTGELFF.

The chain links TRBV7-8 to TRBJ1-4, with a tentative D call TRBD1 (5 bases). CDR1 and CDR2 (germline): SGHVS, FQNEAQ. V was pared by 2 bases and J by 8 bases, with 12 bases between. This CDR3 has 14 amino acids. The CDR3 sequence: CASSLQGLGEKLFF. The CDR3 DNA reads TGTGCCAGCAGCTTACAGGGTTTAGGCGAAAAACTGTTTTTT.

This clonotype was observed at least ten times. This chain connects TRBV7-9 to TRBJ1-1; D is unclear. V lost 5 bases and J lost 0, with 10 bases in between. Germline V gene lookup returns CDR1 SEHNR and CDR2 FQNEAQ (reference sequence). The CDR3 covers 14 residues. The CDR3 DNA follows: TGTGCCAGCAGCCTAGGGTCTATGAACACTGAAGCTTTCTTT. Residues: CASSLGSMNTEAFF.

This clonotype was detected only a few times. The CDR3 nucleotides are TGTGCCAGCAGTCCCCGGACAGGGGGAATCGATGGCTACACCTTC. This sequence encodes CASSPRTGGIDGYTF. The chain has TRBV12-3 or TRBV12-4 and TRBJ1-2, with 10 bases aligning to TRBD1. The CDR3 runs 15 residues. V gave up 5 bases and J gave up 6 bases; unmatched junction bases: 9.

The gene calls are TRBV7-2 and TRBJ2-5, with 10 nucleotides matching TRBD2. The CDR3 spans 17 residues. Germline values: CDR1 SGHTA, CDR2 FQGNSA. Losses at the gene ends were 2 bases for V and 6 bases for J; bases not matched to a gene: 12. CDR3 coding DNA: TGTGCCAGCAGCTTATCTAGCGGGGGTATGGGGTCGAAGACCCAGTACTTC. Encoded protein: CASSLSSGGMGSKTQYF.

This clonotype was seen many times. This chain joins TRBV29-1 and TRBJ1-1; D is unresolved. The germline CDR1 and CDR2 sequences are SQVTM and ANQGSEA. The CDR3 has 12 amino acids. Trimming shortened V by 5 bases and J by 1 base, and 8 bases separated the two germline ends. Written as DNA, the CDR3 is TGCAGCGTTATACGAGGGAACACTGAAGCTTTCTTT. Its translation is CSVIRGNTEAFF. The full variable domain, its missing parts supplied by reference TRBV29-1 and TRBJ1-1, is SAVISQKPSRDICQRGTSLTIQCQVDSQVTMMFWYRQQPGQSLTLIATANQGSEATYESGFVIDKFPISRPNLTFSTLTVSNMSPEDSSIYLCSVIRGNTEAFFGQGTRLTVV.

This chain uses TRBV11-2 with TRBJ2-5; 9 bases are a match to TRBD2. CDR3 length: 16 amino acids. The V segment lost 5 bases and the J segment 4 bases; nucleotides outside the gene matches: 11. Per germline, CDR1 SGHAT and CDR2 FQNNGV. CDR3 nucleotides: TGTGCCAGCAGCCAATCGCCGGGACTAGCCTTAGAGACCCAGTACTTC. Translated, it gives CASSQSPGLALETQYF.

The chain joins TRBV20-1 to TRBJ2-7; 14 nucleotides match TRBD2. With V trimmed by 3 bases and J by 7 bases, 11 bases remained unmatched. Germline CDR1 is DFQATT and CDR2 is SNEGSKA (reference sequence). The CDR3 runs to 16 residues. The CDR3 sequence: CSASSTSGRADSEQYF. The CDR3, as DNA: TGCAGTGCTAGCTCGACTAGCGGGAGGGCCGATTCGGAGCAGTACTTC.

This clonotype was recorded at least ten times. The CDR3 bases are TGTGCCAGCAGCCAAGGCAGGGCTAATCAGCCCCAGCATTTT. This encodes CASSQGRANQPQHF. The genes are TRBV3-1 and TRBJ1-5, with D perhaps TRBD1 (5 bases). The length of the CDR3 is 14 residues. Looked up from germline, CDR1 is LGHDT and CDR2 is YNNKEL (reference sequence). The V gene lost 1 base and the J gene lost 4 bases, with 8 bases spanning the gap.

Many counts were recorded for this clonotype. The V call is TRBV28, the J call TRBJ1-1; 8 nucleotides match TRBD1. This CDR3 contains 14 residues. Losses at the gene ends were 4 bases for V and 5 bases for J; bases not matched to a gene: 6. The germline gives CDR1 MDHEN, CDR2 SYDVKM. The CDR3 here is CASSSGRGQTEAFF. In nucleotides, the CDR3 is TGTGCCAGCAGTTCAGGCAGGGGGCAAACTGAAGCTTTCTTT.

The chain carries TRBV7-9 and TRBJ1-1; the D is unclear. Trimming stripped 3 bases from V and 4 bases from J, with 9 bases between. Germline CDR1 reads SEHNR; CDR2 reads FQNEAQ (reference sequence). CDR3 length equals 13 residues. The CDR3 region is CASSFESLTEAFF. The CDR3 region has the DNA TGTGCCAGCAGCTTCGAATCCCTCACTGAAGCTTTCTTT.

This clonotype was counted many times. The chain is built from TRBV12-3 or TRBV12-4 and TRBJ1-5, with D perhaps matching TRBD1 (5 bases). There are 15 residues in the CDR3. Deletions cut 0 bases from V and 0 bases from J, with 6 bases between. CDR3 sequence: CASSLAGGSNQPQHF. CDR3 DNA sequence: TGTGCCAGCAGTTTAGCGGGGGGTAGCAATCAGCCCCAGCATTTT.

This clonotype has at least ten counts. This chain connects TRBV7-9 to TRBJ2-5, with 8 nucleotides matching TRBD1. J gave up 0 bases and V 3 bases, and 12 bases lay outside the gene matches. The CDR3 contains 18 residues. CDR1 and CDR2 from the germline V gene are SEHNR and FQNEAQ (reference sequence). The DNA for the CDR3 is TGTGCCAGCAGCTTCCGGGACAGGCATACAATACACCAAGAGACCCAGTACTTC. This translates into CASSFRDRHTIHQETQYF.

This clonotype was picked up one time. A clone one base away is much larger, so this may be a read error. V gene TRBV6-5 combines with J gene TRBJ2-1, with unresolved D. The CDR3 covers 16 residues. Germline V gene data show CDR1 as MNHEY and CDR2 as SVGAGI. The V end was cut by 2 bases, the J end by 0 bases, with 11 bases between. This CDR3 is CASSYIGKSSYNEQFF. For the CDR3, the DNA is TGTGCCAGCAGTTACATAGGGAAAAGCTCCTACAATGAGCAGTTCTTC.